In its sample, the clone carrying this T cell receptor (beta chain) was seen once. Its antigen is still unknown. Only in-frame clones appear in the TCRdb table, and some are missing; sequencing was by immunoSEQ multiplex PCR. The data show roughly 2.2 million clones, with around 93% seen just once and around 0.35% held by the top ten. Negatively enriched CD4+ T cells were divided by CD45RA into naive and memory. The data originate from a study of shared clonotypes between healthy human individuals. Whole-study results and caveats: Rarefaction exposed incomplete sorted-subset sequencing despite large depth. For naive CD4 cells, approximately 4.8% of clonotypes were shared across a few donors.

The V gene's germline CDR1 is SGHNT and CDR2 YYREEE (reference sequence). With 5 bases clipped from V and 2 bases from J, the junction kept 8 bases outside the gene matches. The CDR3 covers 15 residues. The rearrangement links TRBV5-4 to TRBJ2-3; 7 nucleotides align to TRBD2. This receptor was identified in a man between 18 and 35 years old in good health. Some clones in this sample may be carry-over from other donors' samples. The sequenced material came from naive CD4+ T cells from PBMCs. Sample subset: CD45RA+ positively selected. CDR3 DNA: TGTGCCAGCAGACCGCTAGCGGTTGACACAGATACGCAGTATTTT. Amino acids: CASRPLAVDTDTQYF.